This T cell receptor (beta chain) originates from a study of cytomegalovirus exposure and HLA in healthy donors. Findings and limits, study-wide: The study flagged about 160 TCR beta chains as cytomegalovirus-associated.

CDR1 and CDR2 (germline): SGHDT, YYEEEE. CDR3 length: 17 residues. V shed 3 bases, J shed 0 bases, and the junction held 9 bases outside the gene matches. With respect to this clone: Its antigen is undetermined.

The donors were members of the validation cohort, which comprised roughly 130 subjects and was separate from the first cohort of 600 to 850 subjects. TCRdb's copy holds only in-frame clones and misses some; the assay was immunoSEQ multiplex PCR. The profile shows about 330,000 clones, more than 80% of them singletons. The sample comprised PBMCs. The chain carries TRBV5-6 and TRBJ2-7; TRBD2 agrees at 10 bases. This sequence was found in a woman under 30 in good health and CMV-seronegative. In DNA, the CDR3 is TGTGCCAGCAGCTGGGGATCTAGCGGGGGCAGCTCCTACGAGCAGTACTTC. Its translation: CASSWGSSGGSSYEQYF.